One and the same sample provided the 20 T cell receptor beta chains below, sequenced in a study of CD8 T cells in ankylosing spondylitis. TCRdb re-derived calls from the 5' RACE reads in MiXCR, one entry per CDR3 protein. The data contain 150,000 to 200,000 distinct CDR3 sequences, around a third of them seen just once; the ten biggest clones take up about 6.3%. The material sequenced was synovial fluid, either unsorted or a sorted T cell fraction (not recorded which). Receptor source: a male donor with ankylosing spondylitis.

This clonotype was picked up a small number of times. This sequence joins TRBV20-1 and TRBJ1-2; TRBD1 matches at 8 bases. V lost 7 bases and J lost 4; bases outside the gene matches: 8. The length of the CDR3 is 13 residues. Germline CDR1 reads DFQATT; CDR2 reads SNEGSKA (reference sequence). CDR3 coding DNA: TGCAGTGTTACAGGGGGAAAAGTCTATGGCTACACCTTC. Translating it yields CSVTGGKVYGYTF.

The chain carries TRBV20-1 and TRBJ2-2; 11 positions match TRBD2. V lost 2 bases to trimming and J lost 8 bases; unmatched junction nucleotides: 4. Germline loops: CDR1 DFQATT, CDR2 SNEGSKA (reference sequence). The CDR3 length is 14 residues. CDR3 loop: CSARTSGRTGELFF. For the CDR3, the DNA is TGCAGTGCTAGAACTAGCGGGAGAACTGGGGAGCTGTTTTTT.

CDR3 nucleotide sequence: TGTGCCATCAGTGATGGGCCACAAGAGACCCAGTACTTC. Its protein is CAISDGPQETQYF. V gene TRBV10-3 combines with J gene TRBJ2-5; D is ambiguous. The CDR3 sequence is 13 residues long. V was cut by 3 bases and J by 2 bases, with 7 bases left in between. The germline V gene has CDR1 ENHRY and CDR2 SYGVKD.

The chain joins TRBV18 to TRBJ2-3; the D gene is possibly TRBD2 (5 bases). Germline CDR1 is KGHSH and CDR2 is LQKENI. Trimming removed 3 bases at V and 2 bases at J, with 12 bases between. The CDR3 is 15 residues long. The CDR3 DNA reads TGTGCCAGCTCACCGCTAGCTACGTTCACAGATACGCAGTATTTT. It codes for CASSPLATFTDTQYF. The full variable domain, rest sourced from reference TRBV18 and TRBJ2-3, is NAGVMQNPRHLVRRRGQEARLRCSPMKGHSHVYWYRQLPEEGLKFMVYLQKENIIDESGMPKERFSAEFPKEGPSILRIQQVVRGDSAAYFCASSPLATFTDTQYFGPGTRLTVL.

This clonotype was observed at least ten times. The chain couples TRBV20-1 to TRBJ2-7; D perhaps matches TRBD2 (6 bases). This CDR3 region has 14 residues. Germline-derived CDR1 and CDR2 are DFQATT and SNEGSKA (reference sequence). V shed 2 bases and J shed 3 bases, with 14 bases lying between them. In DNA form, the CDR3 reads TGCAGTGCTAGACTACTAGCTCCCATCTACGAGCAGTACTTC. Translated: CSARLLAPIYEQYF.

The chain employs TRBV6-2 or TRBV6-3 and TRBJ2-1; D remains ambiguous. There are 11 residues in the CDR3. V gave up 3 bases and J gave up 8 bases, with 5 bases separating them. Germline V lookup: CDR1 MNHEY, CDR2 SVGEGT. The CDR3 DNA reads TGTGCCAGCAGTTATATGGATGAGCAGTTCTTC. Its translation is CASSYMDEQFF.

This clonotype was detected only a few times. The chain links TRBV12-3 or TRBV12-4 to TRBJ1-5, with D tentatively TRBD1 (5 bases). This CDR3 comprises 13 residues. Trimming took 8 bases from V and 5 from J, leaving 13 bases between them. The CDR3 protein is CASHLGGDQPQHF. CDR3 bases: TGTGCCAGCCACCTGGGGGGAGATCAGCCCCAGCATTTT.

The J gene is TRBJ1-1, the V gene TRBV6-1, with TRBD1 as a possible D gene (5 bases). V lost 6 bases and J lost 11, with 22 bases in between. CDR1 is MNHNS, CDR2 SASEGT, per germline. The CDR3 covers 14 residues. In nucleotides, the CDR3 is TGTGCCAGCAGACACGGGACGGACCACATGATGGCTTTCTTT. This gives the protein CASRHGTDHMMAFF.

The chain joins TRBV20-1 to TRBJ2-5; no firm D call. This CDR3 is 13 amino acids long. The germline CDR1 and CDR2 sequences are DFQATT and SNEGSKA (reference sequence). V shed 6 bases and J shed 3 bases, with 14 bases lying between them. For the CDR3, the DNA is TGCAGTGCCCCCGATTGGCCCAAAGAGACCCAGTACTTC. Translating it yields CSAPDWPKETQYF.

The CDR3 reads CASSLDAGARVGYGYTF. In DNA form, the CDR3 reads TGTGCCAGCAGTTTAGATGCGGGGGCGCGGGTCGGCTATGGCTACACCTTC. This chain uses TRBV28 with TRBJ1-2, with a weak D call TRBD1 (6 bases). The CDR3 totals 17 residues. Deletions cut 2 bases from V and 4 bases from J, with 20 bases between. Looked up from germline, CDR1 is MDHEN and CDR2 is SYDVKM.

V gene TRBV19 combines with J gene TRBJ1-2; TRBD1 aligns across 7 bases. Losses at the gene ends were 7 bases for V and 5 bases for J; bases not matched to a gene: 1. CDR3 length: 11 amino acids. CDR1 is LNHDA, CDR2 SQIVND, per germline (reference sequence). This CDR3 is CASNRGYGYTF. DNA of the CDR3: TGTGCCAGTAACAGGGGATATGGCTACACCTTC.

The genes are TRBV4-3 and TRBJ2-3; D is uncertain. V was shortened by 1 base and J by 12 bases, with 17 bases between the two germline ends. The CDR3 loop spans 14 amino acids. From germline, CDR1 is LGHNA and CDR2 YSLEER. The CDR3 is CASSQAWTTDTQYF. The CDR3 coding sequence is TGCGCCAGCAGCCAAGCCTGGACCACCGACACTCAGTATTTT.

In DNA form, the CDR3 reads TGTGCCAGCGGTCTGGGACAAGGGCCCCATGGTGGCTACACCTTC. It is translated as CASGLGQGPHGGYTF. The V gene is TRBV5-6, the J gene TRBJ1-2; the D gene is possibly TRBD1 (6 bases). The CDR3 runs 15 residues. V lost 7 bases, J lost 7 bases, and 23 bases lay in between. Germline CDR1 and CDR2: SGHDT and YYEEEE.

There are many counts of this clonotype. The chain links TRBV29-1 to TRBJ2-1, with 9 bases aligning to TRBD1. Trimming removed 7 bases from V and 4 bases from J; junction bases left unmatched: 8. Germline-derived CDR1 and CDR2 are SQVTM and ANQGSEA. The length of the CDR3 is 14 residues. CDR3 sequence: CSARDRGGYNEQFF. The CDR3 region has the DNA TGCAGCGCCCGCGACAGGGGGGGATACAATGAGCAGTTCTTC.

The V call is TRBV5-1, the J call TRBJ2-5, with 8 bases matching TRBD2. After removal of 4 bases from V and 1 base from J, the junction contained 6 bases not matched to a gene. Germline assignment: CDR1 SGHRS and CDR2 YFSETQ. CDR3 length equals 15 residues. The CDR3 loop is CASSDGGGRQETQYF. The CDR3 DNA reads TGCGCCAGCAGCGACGGCGGGGGGCGCCAAGAGACCCAGTACTTC.

The chain combines TRBV28 with TRBJ1-2; tentatively, D is TRBD1 (6 bases). This CDR3 region has 16 residues. V was pared by 6 bases and J by 2 bases, with 19 bases between. Germline assignment: CDR1 MDHEN and CDR2 SYDVKM. The CDR3 region is CASSPNQNTGNYGYTF. DNA for the CDR3: TGTGCCAGCAGCCCAAACCAAAATACAGGGAACTATGGCTACACCTTC.

This clonotype occurred a few times. The chain couples TRBV7-9 to TRBJ2-3; TRBD2 aligns across 9 bases. V was clipped by 2 bases and J by 4 bases; unmatched bases: 7. The CDR3 has 16 residues. Germline assignment: CDR1 SEHNR and CDR2 FQNEAQ (reference sequence). The CDR3 loop reads CASSLWDSGSADTQYF. The CDR3 DNA is TGTGCCAGCAGCTTATGGGATAGCGGGAGTGCAGATACGCAGTATTTT.

The chain carries TRBV19 and TRBJ1-1; the match to TRBD1 covers 8 bases. Losses at the gene ends were 5 bases for V and 0 bases for J; bases not matched to a gene: 5. The CDR3 loop spans 15 amino acids. Germline V lookup: CDR1 LNHDA, CDR2 SQIVND (reference sequence). The CDR3 sequence: CASSEDRELNTEAFF. DNA for the CDR3: TGTGCCAGTAGTGAGGACAGGGAGTTGAACACTGAAGCTTTCTTT.

The V gene is TRBV15, the J gene TRBJ2-2, with a possible D match to TRBD2 (5 bases). The CDR3 consists of 16 residues. The germline V and J ends were trimmed by 0 bases and 1 base, with 9 bases remaining between them. Germline CDR1 LNHNV, CDR2 YYDKDF (reference sequence). CDR3 sequence: CATSRDRSGNTGELFF. The CDR3 DNA reads TGTGCCACCAGCAGAGATAGGAGCGGGAACACCGGGGAGCTGTTTTTT.

The J gene is TRBJ1-2, the V gene TRBV5-1; weak D call: TRBD1 (6 bases). The CDR3 is made up of 13 amino acids. Trimming took 3 bases from V and 4 from J, leaving 10 bases between them. Germline-derived CDR1 and CDR2 are SGHRS and YFSETQ. This CDR3 is CASSSDSLYGYTF. Written as DNA, the CDR3 is TGCGCCAGCAGCTCGGACAGCCTCTATGGCTACACCTTC.